This T cell receptor (beta chain) was sequenced during a study of blood T cell repertoires in COVID-19. Overall study context: Sites across the United States, Italy and Spain contributed samples from acute and convalescent COVID-19. Sample material is recorded as cDNA or gDNA derived from T cells, B-cell-depleted T cells, or PBMCs.

The CDR3 consists of 15 residues. Germline assignment: CDR1 SGHNT and CDR2 YYREEE (reference sequence). The V segment lost 5 bases and the J segment 6 bases; nucleotides outside the gene matches: 9. Original handling: For nucleated cells, counts were estimated from reference gene primer amplification. The table came from immunoSEQ multiplex PCR; TCRdb's copy has only in-frame clones and leaves some out. V, J and clone size are taken as reported in that table, and D and trimming were inferred from the DNA itself. Of 150,000 to 200,000 clones in the sample, over 70% are singletons; the top ten hold 6% to 8.5%.

The J gene is TRBJ2-1, the V gene TRBV5-4, with 9 bases lining up with TRBD2. The specimen sequenced was peripheral blood. The source of this sequence is a man aged 55 to 70 with acute or convalescent COVID-19. CDR3: CASRTGTSSINEQFF. The DNA of the CDR3 is TGTGCCAGCAGAACCGGGACTAGCTCAATCAATGAGCAGTTCTTC.